These 27 T cell receptor beta chains were all obtained from the same sample, sequenced in a study of T cells in pancreatic ductal adenocarcinoma. TCRdb's table, derived via immunoSEQ multiplex PCR, lists solely in-frame clones and lacks some. The profile covers under 30,000 clones, with more than 80% appearing a single time and under 2.5% taken by the ten largest. Surgery without prior neoadjuvant therapy was the treatment of the selected pancreatic ductal adenocarcinoma patients. The sample comprised PBMCs. The receptors originated from a human donor with pancreatic ductal adenocarcinoma.

This sequence joins TRBV19 and TRBJ1-5; the match to TRBD1 covers 10 bases. From germline, CDR1 is LNHDA and CDR2 SQIVND (reference sequence). V dropped 2 bases and J dropped 7; count of bases not matched to a gene: 5. The CDR3 is 15 residues long. Here the CDR3 DNA reads TGTGCCAGTAGTATACCCGGGACAGGGGACCAGCCCCAGCATTTT. Its translation is CASSIPGTGDQPQHF.

In this sample, this clone turned up once. V usage is TRBV7-9 and J usage is TRBJ2-2; D remains ambiguous. Trimming took off 3 bases at V and 3 bases at J, with 8 bases between the two ends. There are 14 residues in the CDR3. Germline V gene sequence: CDR1 SEHNR, CDR2 FQNEAQ (reference sequence). CDR3 sequence: CASSFSWDTGELFF. DNA of the CDR3: TGTGCCAGCAGCTTTTCATGGGACACCGGGGAGCTGTTTTTT.

The chain joins TRBV28 to TRBJ2-5; TRBD2 matches 11 bases. Germline trimming cut 1 base from V and 7 bases from J; bases unmatched to any gene: 8. This CDR3 is built from 16 residues. The germline CDR1 and CDR2 sequences are MDHEN and SYDVKM. The CDR3 sequence: CASSLFTSGSTGTQYF. CDR3 DNA sequence: TGTGCCAGCAGTTTATTCACTAGCGGGAGTACTGGGACCCAGTACTTC.

The rearrangement uses TRBV5-4 and TRBJ1-6; D might be TRBD1 (6 bases). Trimming pared 1 base from V and 5 bases from J, leaving 10 bases between. CDR3 size: 15 residues. Germline V gives CDR1 SGHNT, CDR2 YYREEE (reference sequence). The CDR3 here is CASSLNAGDNSPLHF. CDR3 sequence (DNA): TGTGCCAGCAGCTTGAATGCAGGGGATAATTCACCCCTCCACTTT.

The chain combines TRBV7-3 with TRBJ2-1, with 15 bases lining up with TRBD2. CDR1 is SGHTA and CDR2 is FQGTGA in the germline V gene. V was pared by 4 bases and J by 4 bases, with 8 bases of the junction left unmatched. The CDR3 covers 18 residues. CDR3 DNA sequence: TGTGCCAGCAGCTCCAGGACTAGCGGGAGGGCCTCGTACAATGAGCAGTTCTTC. It codes for CASSSRTSGRASYNEQFF.

This clone was observed once. This CDR3 reads CASSQESLAGGPRDGELFF. The CDR3 region has the DNA TGCGCCAGCAGCCAAGAATCACTAGCGGGAGGGCCGAGGGACGGGGAGCTGTTTTTT. This chain uses TRBV4-1 with TRBJ2-2, with 13 bases identical to TRBD2. The CDR3 runs to 19 residues. J lost 7 bases, V lost 0 bases, and 11 bases had no gene match. From germline, CDR1 is MGHRA and CDR2 YSYEKL.

This clone was seen just once. The V call is TRBV5-1, the J call TRBJ2-7, with D unclear. The ends were cut back, 3 bases at V and 0 bases at J, with 13 bases in the middle. Looked up from germline, CDR1 is SGHRS and CDR2 is YFSETQ. This CDR3 region has 15 residues. CDR3 bases: TGCGCCAGCAGCTCCGGCACAACACCCTCCTACGAGCAGTACTTC. Protein sequence: CASSSGTTPSYEQYF.

In regard to this clone: One end of the junction fails to match germline, which may point to a read error. The rearrangement uses TRBV6-6 and TRBJ1-1; D gene uncertain. Germline values: CDR1 MNHNY, CDR2 SVGAGI (reference sequence). This CDR3 is 15 amino acids long. CDR3 residues: CAISETLTQNTEAFF. The CDR3 bases are TGTGCCATCAGTGAGACCCTGACTCAGAACACTGAAGCTTTCTTT.

The chain combines TRBV19 with TRBJ2-5, with 10 bases identical to TRBD2. Germline lookup yields CDR1 LNHDA and CDR2 SQIVND (reference sequence). V shed 9 bases and J 5 bases; nucleotides not matched to a gene: 9. CDR3 length: 14 amino acids. CDR3 loop: CASQAGGAPETQYF. The CDR3 nucleotides are TGTGCCAGCCAAGCGGGGGGGGCGCCGGAGACCCAGTACTTC.

The chain couples TRBV4-2 to TRBJ2-7; tentatively, D is TRBD1 (8 bases). Germline V gene sequence: CDR1 LGHNA, CDR2 YNFKEQ. This CDR3 is 14 amino acids long. Trimming stripped 4 bases from V and 4 bases from J, with 14 bases between. The CDR3 DNA follows: TGTGCCAGCAGCCCTAACAGGGGGGGGTACGAGCAGTACTTC. Residues: CASSPNRGGYEQYF.

This clone has only one observation. The V gene is TRBV6-6, the J gene TRBJ1-5; D is perhaps TRBD1 (6 bases). The CDR3 consists of 15 residues. Germline CDR1 reads MNHNY; CDR2 reads SVGAGI (reference sequence). The V end was cut by 7 bases, the J end by 7 bases, with 20 bases between. The CDR3 nucleotides are TGTGCCAGCAAAAATACGCAGGGGTTAAAGCAGCCCCAGCATTTT. This gives the protein CASKNTQGLKQPQHF.

This chain connects TRBV6-1 to TRBJ1-5, with 9 bases that match TRBD1. J was trimmed by 3 bases and V by 5 bases; bases with no gene match: 5. Germline V gene sequence: CDR1 MNHNS, CDR2 SASEGT. The CDR3 is 15 residues long. The CDR3 region has the DNA TGTGCCAGCAGTATTCGACAGGGGGACAATCAGCCCCAGCATTTT. This translates into CASSIRQGDNQPQHF.

V is TRBV19 and J is TRBJ1-2; 7 bases are a match to TRBD1. This CDR3 region has 17 residues. V gave up 0 bases and J gave up 1 base; unmatched junction bases: 8. Germline V gene lookup returns CDR1 LNHDA and CDR2 SQIVND (reference sequence). CDR3 amino acids: CASSIEVGQELNYGYTF. Written as DNA, the CDR3 is TGTGCCAGTAGTATAGAAGTTGGACAGGAGCTTAACTATGGCTACACCTTC.

The CDR3 protein is CASSLARQGLRGYTF. The DNA for the CDR3 is TGTGCCAGCAGCTTAGCCCGACAGGGTTTAAGAGGCTACACCTTC. This sequence joins TRBV7-9 and TRBJ1-2; 7 bases line up with TRBD1. Germline CDR1 SEHNR, CDR2 FQNEAQ (reference sequence). This CDR3 is built from 15 residues. Trimming cost V 0 bases and J 8 bases; bases outside gene matches: 9. Full variable domain (outside the CDR3, taken from reference TRBV7-9 and TRBJ1-2): DTGVSQNPRHKITKRGQNVTFRCDPISEHNRLYWYRQTLGQGPEFLTYFQNEAQLEKSRLLSDRFSAERPKGSFSTLEIQRTEQGDSAMYLCASSLARQGLRGYTFGSGTRLTVV.

The rearrangement links TRBV7-9 to TRBJ2-5, with 9 bases aligning to TRBD1. The CDR3 has 17 residues. Germline CDR1 and CDR2: SEHNR and FQNEAQ (reference sequence). Trimming took 1 base from V and 3 from J; bases not matched to a gene: 9. CDR3 DNA: TGTGCCAGCAGCTTAGGGGTGGTTAGGGACAGGGAAGAGACCCAGTACTTC. It translates to CASSLGVVRDREETQYF.

The CDR3 protein is CASRTGTDTQYF. In nucleotides, the CDR3 is TGTGCCAGCAGGACAGGGACAGATACGCAGTATTTT. The chain recombines TRBV6-5 with TRBJ2-3; 7 nucleotides agree with TRBD1. Per germline, CDR1 MNHEY and CDR2 SVGAGI. The junction had 0 bases not matched to a gene; V was cut back by 6 bases and J by 3 bases. The CDR3 sequence is 12 residues long.

The V gene is TRBV2, the J gene TRBJ1-2; TRBD1 is a possible D gene (5 bases). CDR3 length: 17 amino acids. Trimming pared 4 bases from V and 0 bases from J, leaving 18 bases between. Germline V gene data show CDR1 as SNHLY and CDR2 as FYNNEI. The CDR3 DNA follows: TGTGCCAGCAGTGTGCTGGACACCGGTTTCACTAACTATGGCTACACCTTC. Translation gives CASSVLDTGFTNYGYTF. The variable domain in full, with the rest retrieved from reference TRBV2 and TRBJ1-2, is EPEVTQTPSHQVTQMGQEVILRCVPISNHLYFYWYRQILGQKVEFLVSFYNNEISEKSEIFDDQFSVERPDGSNFTLKIRSTKLEDSAMYFCASSVLDTGFTNYGYTFGSGTRLTVV.

This rearrangement joins TRBV9 to TRBJ1-4; D gene unclear. V shed 2 bases and J shed 3 bases, with 17 bases lying between them. From germline, CDR1 is SGDLS and CDR2 YYNGEE. CDR3 size: 17 residues. This CDR3 is CASSVAISEKANEKLFF. DNA for the CDR3: TGTGCCAGCAGCGTGGCTATCTCGGAGAAGGCTAATGAAAAACTGTTTTTT.

V usage is TRBV19 and J usage is TRBJ2-7; D is unclear. CDR1 and CDR2 from the germline V gene are LNHDA and SQIVND (reference sequence). Between the trimmed V and J ends, which lost 1 base and 0 bases, there was a span of 7 bases. The CDR3 has 14 residues. CDR3 nucleotides: TGTGCCAGTAGTATAGGTTGGAGCTCCTACGAGCAGTACTTC. It codes for CASSIGWSSYEQYF.

V is TRBV10-3 and J is TRBJ2-3, with 11 bases lining up with TRBD2. Germline lookup yields CDR1 ENHRY and CDR2 SYGVKD. The junction had 1 base not matched to a gene; V was cut back by 10 bases and J by 1 base. This CDR3 is built from 13 residues. CDR3 in DNA: TGTGCCAATAGCGGGGGGGGCACAGATACGCAGTATTTT. The encoded protein is CANSGGGTDTQYF.

This rearrangement joins TRBV6-6 to TRBJ2-7; D might be TRBD1 or TRBD2, each matching 5 bases. The CDR3 sequence is 12 residues long. Germline CDR1 reads MNHNY; CDR2 reads SVGAGI (reference sequence). The V gene lost 7 bases and the J gene lost 3 bases, with 10 bases spanning the gap. CDR3: CASKRGDYEQYF. CDR3 DNA: TGTGCCAGCAAAAGAGGGGACTACGAGCAGTACTTC.

V usage is TRBV19 and J usage is TRBJ2-1, with D unclear. The V gene's germline CDR1 is LNHDA and CDR2 SQIVND (reference sequence). V lost 4 bases to trimming and J lost 2 bases, with 15 bases between them. The length of the CDR3 is 16 residues. The CDR3 sequence is CASSTRSSNPYNEQFF. Written as DNA, the CDR3 is TGTGCCAGTAGTACTAGGTCTAGTAATCCCTACAATGAGCAGTTCTTC.

CDR3 in DNA: TGTGCCAGCAGTGCCTGGACAGGCCCATATGGCTACACCTTC. This translates into CASSAWTGPYGYTF. The chain has TRBV27 and TRBJ1-2; 7 bases match TRBD1. Per germline, CDR1 MNHEY and CDR2 SMNVEV (reference sequence). Trimming at V came to 5 bases and at J to 5 bases, leaving 8 bases not matched to a gene. The CDR3 is made up of 14 amino acids.

This clone was recorded a few times. V gene TRBV19 combines with J gene TRBJ1-5; D gene ambiguous. Looked up from germline, CDR1 is LNHDA and CDR2 is SQIVND (reference sequence). The CDR3 is 12 amino acids. The V end lost 3 bases, the J end lost 6 bases, and 6 bases lay between the germline ends. In DNA, the CDR3 is TGTGCCAGTAGTATTTTAAGTCAGCCCCAGCATTTT. It specifies CASSILSQPQHF.

This chain joins TRBV5-1 and TRBJ2-1; D might be TRBD1 (5 bases). This CDR3 has 15 residues. Germline CDR1 and CDR2: SGHRS and YFSETQ. With 4 bases removed from V and 5 bases from J, the gap between germline ends came to 16 bases. In nucleotides, the CDR3 is TGCGCCAGCAGCCCCGGTGGGGCAGGTAACAATGAGCAGTTCTTC. It codes for CASSPGGAGNNEQFF.

In its sample, this clone was seen once. V is TRBV6-5 and J is TRBJ1-1, with 9 bases that match TRBD1. The CDR3 is 14 residues long. Looked up from germline, CDR1 is MNHEY and CDR2 is SVGAGI. V was clipped by 2 bases and J by 4 bases; unmatched bases: 2. CDR3 sequence (DNA): TGTGCCAGCAGTTACGGACAGGGGAGCACTGAAGCTTTCTTT. This encodes CASSYGQGSTEAFF.

The chain couples TRBV10-3 to TRBJ2-7; 10 positions match TRBD2. The CDR3 runs to 17 residues. The ends lost 2 bases at V and 0 bases at J; junction bases unmatched: 7. CDR1 is ENHRY and CDR2 is SYGVKD in the germline V gene. For the CDR3, the DNA is TGTGCCATCAGTGAGGGCCTAGCGGGAGATATCTCCTACGAGCAGTACTTC. This codes for CAISEGLAGDISYEQYF.